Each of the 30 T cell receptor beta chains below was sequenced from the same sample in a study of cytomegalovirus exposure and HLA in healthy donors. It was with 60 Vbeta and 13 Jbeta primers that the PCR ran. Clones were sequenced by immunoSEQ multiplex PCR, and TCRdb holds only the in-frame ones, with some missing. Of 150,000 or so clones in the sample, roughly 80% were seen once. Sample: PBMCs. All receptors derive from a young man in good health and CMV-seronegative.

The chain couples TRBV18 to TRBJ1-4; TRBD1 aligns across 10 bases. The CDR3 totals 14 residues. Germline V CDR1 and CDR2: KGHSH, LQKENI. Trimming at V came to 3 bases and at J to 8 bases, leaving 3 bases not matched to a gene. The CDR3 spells CASSPGQGEEKLFF. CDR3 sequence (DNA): TGTGCCAGCTCACCCGGACAGGGGGAGGAAAAACTGTTTTTT.

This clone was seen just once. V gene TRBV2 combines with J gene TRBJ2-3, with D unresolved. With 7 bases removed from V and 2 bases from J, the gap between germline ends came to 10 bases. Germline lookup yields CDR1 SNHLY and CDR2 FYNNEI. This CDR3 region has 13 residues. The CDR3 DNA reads TGTGCCAGCACTCGTGGCCTCACAGATACGCAGTATTTT. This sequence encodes CASTRGLTDTQYF.

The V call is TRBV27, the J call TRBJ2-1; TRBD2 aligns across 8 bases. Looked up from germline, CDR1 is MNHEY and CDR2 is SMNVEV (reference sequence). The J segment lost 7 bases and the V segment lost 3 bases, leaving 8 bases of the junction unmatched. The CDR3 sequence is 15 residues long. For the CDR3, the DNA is TGTGCCAGCAGTTTCGTTGCGGGAGGTTCAAATGAGCAGTTCTTC. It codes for CASSFVAGGSNEQFF.

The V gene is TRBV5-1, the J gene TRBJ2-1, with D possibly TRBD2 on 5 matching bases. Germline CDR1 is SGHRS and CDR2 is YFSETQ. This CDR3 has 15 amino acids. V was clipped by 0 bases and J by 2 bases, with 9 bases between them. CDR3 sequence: CASSLVAGAYNEQFF. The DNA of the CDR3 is TGCGCCAGCAGCTTGGTTGCGGGTGCCTACAATGAGCAGTTCTTC.

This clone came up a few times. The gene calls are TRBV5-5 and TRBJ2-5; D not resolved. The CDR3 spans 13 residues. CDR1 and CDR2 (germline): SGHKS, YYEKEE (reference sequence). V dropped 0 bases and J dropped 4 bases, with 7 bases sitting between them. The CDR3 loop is CASSLAVAETQYF. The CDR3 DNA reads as TGTGCCAGCAGCTTGGCAGTAGCAGAGACCCAGTACTTC.

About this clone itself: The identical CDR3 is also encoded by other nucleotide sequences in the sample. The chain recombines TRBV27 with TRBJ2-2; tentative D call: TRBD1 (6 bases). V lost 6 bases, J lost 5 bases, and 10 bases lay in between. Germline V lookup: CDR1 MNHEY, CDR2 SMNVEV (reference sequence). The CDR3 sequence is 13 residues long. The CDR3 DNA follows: TGTGCCAGCAGCTGGGGGCGGACCGGGGAGCTGTTTTTT. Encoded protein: CASSWGRTGELFF.

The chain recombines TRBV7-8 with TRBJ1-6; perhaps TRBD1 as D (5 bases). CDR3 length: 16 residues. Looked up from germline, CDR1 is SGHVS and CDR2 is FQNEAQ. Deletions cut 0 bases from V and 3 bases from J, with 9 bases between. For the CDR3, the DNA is TGTGCCAGCAGCTTAGCCGCCCAGGGCTATAATTCACCCCTCCACTTT. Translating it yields CASSLAAQGYNSPLHF.

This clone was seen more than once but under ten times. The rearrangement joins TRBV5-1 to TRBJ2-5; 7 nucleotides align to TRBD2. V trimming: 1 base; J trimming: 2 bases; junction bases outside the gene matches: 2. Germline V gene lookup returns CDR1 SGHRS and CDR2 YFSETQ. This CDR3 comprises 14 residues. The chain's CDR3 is CASSLTSVQETQYF. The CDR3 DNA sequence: TGCGCCAGCAGCTTGACTAGCGTACAAGAGACCCAGTACTTC.

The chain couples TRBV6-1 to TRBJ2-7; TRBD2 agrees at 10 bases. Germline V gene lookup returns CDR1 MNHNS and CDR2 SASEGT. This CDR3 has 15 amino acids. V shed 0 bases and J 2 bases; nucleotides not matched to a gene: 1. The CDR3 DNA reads TGTGCCAGCAGTGAAGCGCTAGCGGGGGCCTACGAGCAGTACTTC. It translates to CASSEALAGAYEQYF.

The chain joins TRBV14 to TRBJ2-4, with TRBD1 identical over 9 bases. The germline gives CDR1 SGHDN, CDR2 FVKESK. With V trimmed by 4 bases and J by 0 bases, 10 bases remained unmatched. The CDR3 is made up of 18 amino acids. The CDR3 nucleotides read TGTGCCAGCAGCCGGGGACAGGGTCGGGCCTTAGCCAAAAACATTCAGTACTTC. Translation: CASSRGQGRALAKNIQYF.

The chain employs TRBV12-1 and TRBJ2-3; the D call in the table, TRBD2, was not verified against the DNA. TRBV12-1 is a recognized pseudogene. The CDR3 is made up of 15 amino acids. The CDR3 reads CASSAVLNFTDTQYF. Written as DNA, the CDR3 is TGTGCCAGCAGCGCTGTCTTGAACTTCACAGATACGCAGTATTTT.

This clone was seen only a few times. In DNA form, the CDR3 reads TGTGCCAGCCGGGGAGGGACAGGGCCGTACGAGCAGTACTTC. It yields the protein CASRGGTGPYEQYF. This chain uses TRBV27 with TRBJ2-7, with TRBD1 identical over 9 bases. CDR1 and CDR2 (germline): MNHEY, SMNVEV (reference sequence). The CDR3 has 14 amino acids. The trim removed 8 bases at V and 4 bases at J, leaving 9 bases unmatched.

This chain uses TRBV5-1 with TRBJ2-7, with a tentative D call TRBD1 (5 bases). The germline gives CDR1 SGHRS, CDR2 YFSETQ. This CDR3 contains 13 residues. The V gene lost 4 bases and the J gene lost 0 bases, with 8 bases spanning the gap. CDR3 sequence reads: CASSIRVSYEQYF. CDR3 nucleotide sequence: TGCGCCAGCAGCATCAGGGTCTCCTACGAGCAGTACTTC. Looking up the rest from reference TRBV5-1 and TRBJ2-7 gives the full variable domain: KAGVTQTPRYLIKTRGQQVTLSCSPISGHRSVSWYQQTPGQGLQFLFEYFSETQRNKGNFPGRFSGRQFSNSRSEMNVSTLELGDSALYLCASSIRVSYEQYFGPGTRLTVT.

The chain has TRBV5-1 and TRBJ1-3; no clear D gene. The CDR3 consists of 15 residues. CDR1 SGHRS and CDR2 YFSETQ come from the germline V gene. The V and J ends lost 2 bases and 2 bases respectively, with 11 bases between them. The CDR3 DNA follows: TGCGCCAGCAGCTTAAATGTGGAGGCTGGAAACACCATATATTTT. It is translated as CASSLNVEAGNTIYF.

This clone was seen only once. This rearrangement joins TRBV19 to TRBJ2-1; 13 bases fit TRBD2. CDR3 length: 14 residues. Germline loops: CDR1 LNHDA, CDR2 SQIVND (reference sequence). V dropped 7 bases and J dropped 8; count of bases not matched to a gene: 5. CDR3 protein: CASTRTSGRDEQFF. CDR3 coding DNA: TGTGCCAGTACTCGGACTAGCGGGAGAGATGAGCAGTTCTTC.

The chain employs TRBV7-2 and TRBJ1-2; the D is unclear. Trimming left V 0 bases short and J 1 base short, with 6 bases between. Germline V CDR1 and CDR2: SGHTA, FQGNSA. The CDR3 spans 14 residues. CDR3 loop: CASSLATDNYGYTF. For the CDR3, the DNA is TGTGCCAGCAGCTTAGCAACAGATAACTATGGCTACACCTTC.

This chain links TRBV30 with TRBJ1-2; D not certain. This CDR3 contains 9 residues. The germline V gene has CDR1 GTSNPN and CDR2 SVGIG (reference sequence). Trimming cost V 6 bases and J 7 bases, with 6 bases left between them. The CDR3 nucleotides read TGTGCCTGCCTCCCTGGCTACACCTTC. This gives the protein CACLPGYTF.

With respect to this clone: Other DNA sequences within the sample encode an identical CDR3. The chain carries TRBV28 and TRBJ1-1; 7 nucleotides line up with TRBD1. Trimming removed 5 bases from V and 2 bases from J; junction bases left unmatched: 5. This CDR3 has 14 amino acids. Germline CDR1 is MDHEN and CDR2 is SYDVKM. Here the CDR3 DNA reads TGTGCCAGCAGTCTCACAGGGGTTAACACTGAAGCTTTCTTT. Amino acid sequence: CASSLTGVNTEAFF.

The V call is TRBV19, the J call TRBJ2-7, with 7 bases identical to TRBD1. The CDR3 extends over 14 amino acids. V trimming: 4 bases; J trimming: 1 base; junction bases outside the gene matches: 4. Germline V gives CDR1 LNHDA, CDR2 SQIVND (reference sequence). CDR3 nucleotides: TGTGCCAGTAGTACCGGACAGGATTCCTACGAGCAGTACTTC. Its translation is CASSTGQDSYEQYF.

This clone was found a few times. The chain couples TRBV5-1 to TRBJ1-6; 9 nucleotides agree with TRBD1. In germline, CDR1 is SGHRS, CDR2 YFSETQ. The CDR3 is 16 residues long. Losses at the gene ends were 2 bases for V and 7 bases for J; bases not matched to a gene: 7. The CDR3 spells CASSLSTGGRNSPLHF. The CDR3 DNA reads TGCGCCAGCAGCTTATCTACAGGGGGCAGGAATTCACCCCTCCACTTT.

DNA for the CDR3: TGTGCCAGCAGCTTCACAGGAATCACCGGGGAGCTGTTTTTT. Its protein product is CASSFTGITGELFF. This chain connects TRBV7-2 to TRBJ2-2, with D perhaps matching TRBD1 (5 bases). The V and J ends lost 3 bases and 4 bases respectively, with 9 bases between them. Germline values: CDR1 SGHTA, CDR2 FQGNSA. There are 14 residues in the CDR3.

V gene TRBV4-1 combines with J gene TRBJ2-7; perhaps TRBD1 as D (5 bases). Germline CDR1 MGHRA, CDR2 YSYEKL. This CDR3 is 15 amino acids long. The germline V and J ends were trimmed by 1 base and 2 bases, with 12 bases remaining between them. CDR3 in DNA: TGCGCCAGCAGCCAAGGGGGCCATTTTCCCTACGAGCAGTACTTC. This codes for CASSQGGHFPYEQYF.

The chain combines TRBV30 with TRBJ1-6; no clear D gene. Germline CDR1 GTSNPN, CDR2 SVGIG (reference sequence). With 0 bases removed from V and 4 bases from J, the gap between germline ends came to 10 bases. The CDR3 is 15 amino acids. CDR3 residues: CAWSVQRAYNSPLHF. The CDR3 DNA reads TGTGCCTGGAGTGTACAGAGGGCTTATAATTCACCCCTCCACTTT.

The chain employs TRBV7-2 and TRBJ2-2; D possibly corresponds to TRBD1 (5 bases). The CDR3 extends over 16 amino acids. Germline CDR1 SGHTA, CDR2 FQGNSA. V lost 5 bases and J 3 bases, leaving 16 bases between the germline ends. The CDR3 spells CASSPSFRADTGELFF. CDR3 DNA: TGTGCCAGCAGCCCCAGTTTCAGGGCGGACACCGGGGAGCTGTTTTTT.

The CDR3, as DNA: TGTGCCAGCAGGATCGGGACTAGCCGCACAGATACGCAGTATTTT. As protein: CASRIGTSRTDTQYF. The chain carries TRBV27 and TRBJ2-3; TRBD2 aligns across 9 bases. The V gene end was trimmed by 6 bases and the J gene end by 1 base; junction bases not matched to a gene: 5. The V gene's germline CDR1 is MNHEY and CDR2 SMNVEV (reference sequence). The CDR3 sequence is 15 residues long.

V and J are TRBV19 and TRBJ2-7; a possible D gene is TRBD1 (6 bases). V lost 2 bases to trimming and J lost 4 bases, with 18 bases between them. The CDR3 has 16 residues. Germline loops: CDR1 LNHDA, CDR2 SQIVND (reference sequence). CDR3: CASSIRQEINLYEQYF. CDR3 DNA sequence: TGTGCCAGTAGTATACGACAGGAGATTAACTTATACGAGCAGTACTTC.

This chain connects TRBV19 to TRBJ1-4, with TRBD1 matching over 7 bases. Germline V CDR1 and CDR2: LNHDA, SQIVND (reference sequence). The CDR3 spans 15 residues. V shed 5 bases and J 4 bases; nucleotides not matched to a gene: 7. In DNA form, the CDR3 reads TGTGCCAGTAGTGCCAGACAGGGCTTTAATGAAAAACTGTTTTTT. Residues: CASSARQGFNEKLFF.

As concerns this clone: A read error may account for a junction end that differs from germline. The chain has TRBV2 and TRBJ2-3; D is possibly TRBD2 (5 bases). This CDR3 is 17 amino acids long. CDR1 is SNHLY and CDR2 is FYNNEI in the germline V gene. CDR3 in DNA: TGTACCAGCAGTGATGCCCGCGGGCTCTTACGAACAGATACGCAGTATTTT. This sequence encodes CTSSDARGLLRTDTQYF.

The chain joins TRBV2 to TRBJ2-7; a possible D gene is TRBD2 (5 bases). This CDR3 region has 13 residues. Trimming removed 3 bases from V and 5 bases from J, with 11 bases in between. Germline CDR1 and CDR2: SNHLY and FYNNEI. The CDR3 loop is CASSDRGHHEQYF. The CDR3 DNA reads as TGTGCCAGCAGTGATAGAGGGCATCACGAGCAGTACTTC.

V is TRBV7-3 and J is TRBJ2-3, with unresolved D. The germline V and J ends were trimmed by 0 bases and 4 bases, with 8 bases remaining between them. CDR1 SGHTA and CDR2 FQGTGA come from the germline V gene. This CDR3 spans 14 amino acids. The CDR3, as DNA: TGTGCCAGCAGCTTAACGGCCGAATCAGATACGCAGTATTTT. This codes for CASSLTAESDTQYF.